The sequence of this T cell receptor (beta chain) was determined in a study of cytomegalovirus exposure and HLA in healthy donors. Study-level background: There were just under 400 genotyped donors. Of these, 81% fell in the genetic ancestry cluster associated with self-reported Caucasian donors.

Overall study findings and caveats: Earlier findings revealed that most TCR beta V segments proved productive either about 90% or about 30% of the time. There were 150 to 200 TCR beta chains listed as cytomegalovirus-associated.

To note about this clone: Its antigen remains unknown.

The V segment lost 6 bases and the J segment 4 bases; nucleotides outside the gene matches: 7. Germline-derived CDR1 and CDR2 are WSHSY and SAAADI. The CDR3 is 15 residues long. The PCR was carried out with 60 Vbeta primers and 13 Jbeta primers. Sequencing used immunoSEQ multiplex PCR; TCRdb keeps in-frame clones, though not all of them. The sample gives roughly 100,000 clones, 60% to 80% of which show up once; roughly 8.6% is in the top ten. The TCR originated in a woman aged 40-49 years in good health and CMV-seropositive. The specimen was PBMCs. V and J are TRBV10-2 and TRBJ2-2; 8 positions match TRBD2. The CDR3 bases are TGCGCCAGCAGCGGCGGGGGGCTAGGCACCGGGGAGCTGTTTTTT. Translated: CASSGGGLGTGELFF.